Sequencing of this T cell receptor (beta chain) was carried out in a study of T cell clones after liver transplantation. Using immunoSEQ multiplex PCR, the repertoire was profiled, and TCRdb retains in-frame clones only, with some absent. The profile shows 53,000 or so clones, 84% of them singletons. This sample comprised CD4+ T cells from blood, obtained before liver transplant. The clonotype was recovered from a human donor who received a liver transplant.

DNA of the CDR3: TGTGCCAGCAGCCCGAACAGGGAAGGGGGGCAAGAGACCCAGTACTTC. This sequence encodes CASSPNREGGQETQYF. J is TRBJ2-5 and V is TRBV5-5; D tentatively reads TRBD1 or TRBD2 (6 bases each). The CDR3 is 16 amino acids. The germline V gene encodes CDR1 SGHKS and CDR2 YYEKEE (reference sequence). The germline V and J ends were trimmed by 4 bases and 2 bases, with 18 bases remaining between them.